The rows below give T cell receptor beta chains drawn from one sample of a study of control samples from healthy donors and cancer patients. Clones were sequenced by immunoSEQ multiplex PCR, and TCRdb holds only the in-frame ones, with some missing. Of roughly 95,000 clones in the sample, roughly 92% were seen once. The sample consisted of blood. The source is a human donor in good health. The donor label of this sample is uncertain. The CDR3 runs from the conserved cysteine through the conserved F or W. D genes are given only for firm matches. Some rows have no size entry. The others give once, few or many, or a class for an expanded clone.

>TRBJ2-6|NA|few|TRBV27
CASSLVGSGANVLTF
TGTGCCAGCAGTTTGGTGGGATCTGGGGCCAACGTCCTGACTTTC
>TRBJ2-3|NA|NA|TRBV2
CASSVDTDTQYF
TGTGCCAGCAGTGTAGACACAGATACGCAGTATTTT
>TRBJ1-6|TRBD1|NA|TRBV19
CATSTGDRGDSPLHF
TGTGCCACCAGTACCGGGGACAGGGGAGATTCACCCCTCCACTTT
>TRBJ2-3|TRBD1|NA|TRBV7-9
CASSFRGRADTQYF
TGTGCCAGCAGCTTTAGGGGGCGCGCAGATACGCAGTATTTT
>TRBJ2-1|TRBD2|NA|TRBV3-1/TRBV3-2
CASSPGQAGGPYEQFF
TGTGCCAGCAGCCCGGGGCAAGCGGGGGGGCCATATGAGCAGTTCTTC
>TRBJ1-2|NA|NA|TRBV9
CASSGRRVGYTF
TGTGCCAGCAGCGGTCGCAGGGTTGGCTACACCTTC
>TRBJ2-1|NA|NA|TRBV2
CASSEIEGIYNEQFF
TGTGCCAGCAGTGAAATTGAAGGAATCTACAATGAGCAGTTCTTC
>TRBJ2-2|NA|NA|TRBV5-3
CARSVGDTGSNTGELFF
TGTGCCAGAAGCGTTGGGGATACAGGATCGAACACCGGGGAGCTGTTTTTT
>TRBJ1-6|NA|NA|TRBV9
CASSVTGFDSPLHF
TGTGCCAGCAGCGTAACGGGGTTCGATTCACCCCTCCACTTT
>TRBJ2-1|NA|NA|TRBV7-3
CASSLTGGRISGSYNEQFF
TGTGCCAGCAGCTTAACGGGGGGGCGGATCTCGGGCTCCTACAATGAGCAGTTCTTC